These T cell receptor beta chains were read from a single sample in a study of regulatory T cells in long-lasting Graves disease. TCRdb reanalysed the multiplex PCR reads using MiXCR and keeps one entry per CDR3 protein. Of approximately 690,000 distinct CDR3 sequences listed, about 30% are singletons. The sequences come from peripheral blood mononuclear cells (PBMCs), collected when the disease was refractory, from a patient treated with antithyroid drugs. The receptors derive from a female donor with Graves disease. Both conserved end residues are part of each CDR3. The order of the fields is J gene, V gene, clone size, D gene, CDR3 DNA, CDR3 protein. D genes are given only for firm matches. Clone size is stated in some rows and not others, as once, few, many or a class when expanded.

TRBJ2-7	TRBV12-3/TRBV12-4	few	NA	TGTGCCATCAAGGCAGAGAGCTCCTACGAGCAGTACTTC	CAIKAESSYEQYF
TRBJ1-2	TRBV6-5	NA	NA	TGTGCCAGCAGTTTCGGGCCGCTCTATGGCTACACCTTC	CASSFGPLYGYTF
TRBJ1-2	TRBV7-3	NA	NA	TGTGCCAGCAGCTCCCCAGGGGCTGCCTATGGCTACACCTTC	CASSSPGAAYGYTF
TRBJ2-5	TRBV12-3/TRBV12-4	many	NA	TGTGCCAGCAGTTCCCTTCAGTGTGACCCTAACGGGGAGACCCAGTACTTC	CASSSLQCDPNGETQYF
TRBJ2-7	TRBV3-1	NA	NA	TGTGCCAGCAGCCAGCTACCAGGGGACCCTTCCTACGAGCAGTACTTC	CASSQLPGDPSYEQYF
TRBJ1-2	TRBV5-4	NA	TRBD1	TGTGCCAGCAGCCCTCCGGACAGGGACTATGGCTACACCTTC	CASSPPDRDYGYTF
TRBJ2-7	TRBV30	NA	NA	TGTGCCTGGAGTGAATTCGGACAGTCCCGCTACGAGCAGTACTTC	CAWSEFGQSRYEQYF
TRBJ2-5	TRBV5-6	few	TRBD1	TGTGCCAGCAGCACAATCCGGGACAGGCCAGGAGAGACCCAGTACTTC	CASSTIRDRPGETQYF
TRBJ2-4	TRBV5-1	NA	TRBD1	TGCGCCAGCAGCTTGGAAGGAGGCAGGGGGCTTAGTTTTCAGTACTTC	CASSLEGGRGLSFQYF
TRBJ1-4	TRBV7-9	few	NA	TGTGCCAGCAGCTTAGGTGGCAGAACTGAAAAACTGTTTTTT	CASSLGGRTEKLFF
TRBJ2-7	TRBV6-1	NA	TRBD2	TGTGCCAGCGGGCGGGAGCGTTTCCACGAGCAGTACTTC	CASGRERFHEQYF
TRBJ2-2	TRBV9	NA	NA	TGTGCCAGCAGCGTAGCCACCGGGGAGCTGTTTTTT	CASSVATGELFF
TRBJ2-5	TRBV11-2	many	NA	TGTGCCAGCAACGGGGTGGAAGAGACCCAGTACTTC	CASNGVEETQYF
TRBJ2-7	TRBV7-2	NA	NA	TGTGCCAGCAGCACCCCGGGGAGGGAGCAGTACTTC	CASSTPGREQYF
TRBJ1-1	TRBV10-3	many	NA	TGTGCCATCAACGGTCTGCTGAACACTGAAGCTTTCTTT	CAINGLLNTEAFF
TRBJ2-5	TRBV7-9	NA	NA	TGTGCCAGCAGCTTCTTCGGCTGGGGGGTTCAAGAGACCCAGTACTTC	CASSFFGWGVQETQYF
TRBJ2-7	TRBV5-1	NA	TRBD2	TGCGCCAGCCAGGTGGGCGGGAGTAACTCCTACGAGCAGTACTTC	CASQVGGSNSYEQYF
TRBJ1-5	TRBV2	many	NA	TGTGCCAGCAAGGGAGCTCGTACAATCAGCCCCCAGCATTTT	CASKGARTISPQHF
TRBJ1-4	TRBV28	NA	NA	TGTGCCAGCTCCAGGATTATTGCAACTAATGAAAAACTGTTTTTT	CASSRIIATNEKLFF
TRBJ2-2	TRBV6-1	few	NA	TGTGCCAGCCAAAGGGAGCCCGGGGAGCTGTTTTTT	CASQREPGELFF
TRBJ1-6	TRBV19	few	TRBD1	TGTGCCAGTAAGACAGCGGGACAGATCTATAATTCACCCCTCCACTTT	CASKTAGQIYNSPLHF
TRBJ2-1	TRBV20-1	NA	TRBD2	TGCAGTGCTAGGATGGGGGGACTAGCGGGTTGGGGGTTAGACAATGAGCAGTTCTTC	CSARMGGLAGWGLDNEQFF
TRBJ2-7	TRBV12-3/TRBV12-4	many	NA	TGTGCCAGCAGTCCTCCGGGCGTCGAGCAGTACTTC	CASSPPGVEQYF
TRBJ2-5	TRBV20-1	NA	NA	TGCAGTGCTAGAGATGTAGTAGCGGAGAATCAAGAGACCCAGTACTTC	CSARDVVAENQETQYF
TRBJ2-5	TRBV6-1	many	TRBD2	TGTGCCAGCAATCGACCGGGACTAGCGGGAAACCAAGAGACCCAGTACTTC	CASNRPGLAGNQETQYF
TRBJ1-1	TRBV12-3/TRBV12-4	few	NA	TGTGCCAGCAGTTTGTACAGAGCGAACACTGAAGCTTTCTTT	CASSLYRANTEAFF
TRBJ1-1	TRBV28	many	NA	TGTGCCAGCAGTTTTCTAACGGGCTCTAGGAACACTGAAGCTTTCTTT	CASSFLTGSRNTEAFF
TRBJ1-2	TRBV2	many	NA	TGTGCCAGCAGCCTGAATCAGGCTAACTATGGCTACACCTTC	CASSLNQANYGYTF
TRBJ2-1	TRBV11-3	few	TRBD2	TGTGCCAGCAGCTTAGGGGCTAGCGGGAGTAACGATGAGCAGTTCTTC	CASSLGASGSNDEQFF
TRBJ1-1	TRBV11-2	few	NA	TGTGCCAGCAGCTTAGGGGATTTGGCGTACACTGAAGCTTTCTTT	CASSLGDLAYTEAFF
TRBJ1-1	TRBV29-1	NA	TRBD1	TGCAGCGTACTTGACAGGGTGGACACTGAAGCTTTCTTT	CSVLDRVDTEAFF
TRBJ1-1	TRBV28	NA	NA	TGTGCCAGCAGTTTCCAGCTCATGAACACTGAAGCTTTCTTT	CASSFQLMNTEAFF
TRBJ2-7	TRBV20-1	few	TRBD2	TGCAGTGCTAGTGGGCTAGCGGGAGAGGGCGAGCAGTACTTC	CSASGLAGEGEQYF
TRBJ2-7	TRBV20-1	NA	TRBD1	TGCAGTGCCCCTCGGACAGGAGAAAACGAGCAGTACTTC	CSAPRTGENEQYF
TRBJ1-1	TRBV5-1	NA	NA	TGCGCCAGCAGCTTGGAGGTGGGAAGTGCTGAAGCTTTCTTT	CASSLEVGSAEAFF
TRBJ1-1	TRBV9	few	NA	TGTGCCAGCAGCGCGAAAGGGGGATCGGATGAAGCTTTCTTT	CASSAKGGSDEAFF
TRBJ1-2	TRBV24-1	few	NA	TGTGCCACCAGTGATTTCGAGGGCGGGTATGGCTACACCTTC	CATSDFEGGYGYTF
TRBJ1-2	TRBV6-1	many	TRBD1	TGTGCCAGCAGAAAACTGGACAGGGTGCAAGGCTACACCTTC	CASRKLDRVQGYTF
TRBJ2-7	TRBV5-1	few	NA	TGCGCCAGCAGCCCTGCCGACTACCGGGACGAGCAGTACTTC	CASSPADYRDEQYF
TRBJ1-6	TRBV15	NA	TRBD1	TGTGCCACCAGCTTCGACAGGGATAATTCACCCCTCCACTTT	CATSFDRDNSPLHF
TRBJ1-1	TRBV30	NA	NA	TGTGCCTGGGTTGACAGGTTCACTGAAGCTTTCTTT	CAWVDRFTEAFF
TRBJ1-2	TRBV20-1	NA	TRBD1	TGCAGTGCTCAGCAGGGGGAAAATAACTATGGCTACACCTTC	CSAQQGENNYGYTF
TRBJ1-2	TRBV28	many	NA	TGTGCCAGCAGTTACCCCCAGGGGCAGGACTATGGCTACACCTTC	CASSYPQGQDYGYTF
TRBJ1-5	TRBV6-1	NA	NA	TGTGCCAGCAGTGTGGACAGAATCAGCCCCCAGCATTTT	CASSVDRISPQHF
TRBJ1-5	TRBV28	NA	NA	TGTGCCAGCAGCCCCGCTGGGGCCCCCGATCAGCCCCAGCATTTT	CASSPAGAPDQPQHF
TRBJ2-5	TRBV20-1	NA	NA	TGCAGTGCTAGAGTTACAGAGACCCAGTACTTC	CSARVTETQYF